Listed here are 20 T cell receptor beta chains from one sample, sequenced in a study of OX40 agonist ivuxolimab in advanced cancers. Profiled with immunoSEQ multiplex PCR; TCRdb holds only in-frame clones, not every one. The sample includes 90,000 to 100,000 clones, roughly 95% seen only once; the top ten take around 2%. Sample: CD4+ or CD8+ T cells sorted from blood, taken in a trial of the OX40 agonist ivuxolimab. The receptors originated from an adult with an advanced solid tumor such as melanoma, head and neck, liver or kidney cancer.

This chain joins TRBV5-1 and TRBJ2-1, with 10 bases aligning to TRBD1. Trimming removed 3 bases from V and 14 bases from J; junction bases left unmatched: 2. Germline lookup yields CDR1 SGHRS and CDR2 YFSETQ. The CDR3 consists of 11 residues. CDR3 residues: CASSSGTGEFF. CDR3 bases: TGCGCCAGCAGCTCGGGGACAGGGGAGTTCTTC. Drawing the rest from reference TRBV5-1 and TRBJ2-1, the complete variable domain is KAGVTQTPRYLIKTRGQQVTLSCSPISGHRSVSWYQQTPGQGLQFLFEYFSETQRNKGNFPGRFSGRQFSNSRSEMNVSTLELGDSALYLCASSSGTGEFFGPGTRLTVL.

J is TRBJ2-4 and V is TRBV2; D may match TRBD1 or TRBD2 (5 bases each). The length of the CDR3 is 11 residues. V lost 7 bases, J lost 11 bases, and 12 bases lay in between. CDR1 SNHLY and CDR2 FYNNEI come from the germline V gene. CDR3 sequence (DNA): TGTGCCAGCACCTATAGGGACCTTCAGTACTTC. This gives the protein CASTYRDLQYF.

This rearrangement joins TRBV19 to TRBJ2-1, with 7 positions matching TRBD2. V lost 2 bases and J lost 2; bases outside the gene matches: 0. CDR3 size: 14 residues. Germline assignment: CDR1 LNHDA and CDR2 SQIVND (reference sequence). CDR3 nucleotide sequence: TGTGCCAGTAGTATAACTAGCGCCTACAATGAGCAGTTCTTC. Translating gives CASSITSAYNEQFF.

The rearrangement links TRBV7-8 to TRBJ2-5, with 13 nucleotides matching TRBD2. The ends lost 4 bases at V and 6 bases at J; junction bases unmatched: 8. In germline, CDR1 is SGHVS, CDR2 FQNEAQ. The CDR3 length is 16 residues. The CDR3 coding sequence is TGTGCCAGCAGCTCGAGCCAGGGGACTAGCGGGAAGACCCAGTACTTC. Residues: CASSSSQGTSGKTQYF.

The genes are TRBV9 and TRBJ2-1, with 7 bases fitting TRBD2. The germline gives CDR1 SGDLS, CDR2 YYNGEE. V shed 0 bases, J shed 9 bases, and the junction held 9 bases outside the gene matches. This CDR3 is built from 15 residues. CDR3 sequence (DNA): TGTGCCAGCAGCGTAGATTCGGGGGGTCTGGGTGAGCAGTTCTTC. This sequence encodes CASSVDSGGLGEQFF.

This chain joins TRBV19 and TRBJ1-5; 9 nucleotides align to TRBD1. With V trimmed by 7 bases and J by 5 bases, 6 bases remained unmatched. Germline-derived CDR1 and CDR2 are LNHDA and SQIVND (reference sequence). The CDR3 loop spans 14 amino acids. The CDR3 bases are TGTGCCAGTATGGGACAGGGAAGAGATCAGCCCCAGCATTTT. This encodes CASMGQGRDQPQHF.

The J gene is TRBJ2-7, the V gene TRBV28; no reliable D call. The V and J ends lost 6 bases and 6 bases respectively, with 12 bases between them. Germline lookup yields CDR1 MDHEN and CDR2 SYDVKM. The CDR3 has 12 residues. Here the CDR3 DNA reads TGTGCCAGCAGCCCCGGGTTGAGCGAGCAGTACTTC. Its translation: CASSPGLSEQYF.

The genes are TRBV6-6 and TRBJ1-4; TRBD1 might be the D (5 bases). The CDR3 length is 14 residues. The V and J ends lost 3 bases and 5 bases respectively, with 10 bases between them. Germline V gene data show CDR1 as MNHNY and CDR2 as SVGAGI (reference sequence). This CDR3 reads CASSYSGPNEKLFF. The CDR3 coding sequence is TGTGCCAGCAGTTATTCAGGGCCGAATGAAAAACTGTTTTTT.

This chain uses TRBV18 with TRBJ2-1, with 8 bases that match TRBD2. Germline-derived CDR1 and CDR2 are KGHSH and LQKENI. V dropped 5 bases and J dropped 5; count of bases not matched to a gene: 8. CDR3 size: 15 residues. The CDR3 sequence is CASSSPGLEDNEQFF. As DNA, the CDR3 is TGTGCCAGCTCATCTCCGGGACTAGAAGACAATGAGCAGTTCTTC.

The CDR3 reads CASSLDSRGLIRYEQYF. The CDR3 nucleotides read TGTGCCAGCAGCTTGGATAGTCGGGGACTCATAAGGTACGAGCAGTACTTC. V gene TRBV5-6 combines with J gene TRBJ2-7; the D gene is possibly TRBD2 (6 bases). Germline CDR1 reads SGHDT; CDR2 reads YYEEEE. CDR3 size: 17 residues. The V gene lost 0 bases and the J gene lost 4 bases, with 20 bases spanning the gap.

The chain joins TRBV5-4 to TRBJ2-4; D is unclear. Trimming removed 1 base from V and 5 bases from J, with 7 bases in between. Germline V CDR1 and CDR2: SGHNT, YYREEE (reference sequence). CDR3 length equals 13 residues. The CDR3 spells CASSLITENIQYF. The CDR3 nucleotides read TGTGCCAGCAGCTTGATAACGGAAAACATTCAGTACTTC. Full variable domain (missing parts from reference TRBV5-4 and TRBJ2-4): ETGVTQSPTHLIKTRGQQVTLRCSSQSGHNTVSWYQQALGQGPQFIFQYYREEENGRGNFPPRFSGLQFPNYSSELNVNALELDDSALYLCASSLITENIQYFGAGTRLSVL.

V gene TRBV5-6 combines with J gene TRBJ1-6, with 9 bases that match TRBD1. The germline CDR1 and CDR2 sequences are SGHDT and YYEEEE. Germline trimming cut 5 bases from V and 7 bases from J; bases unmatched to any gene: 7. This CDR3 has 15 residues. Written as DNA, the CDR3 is TGTGCCAGCAGAGAGGAGGGGACAGGGAATTCACCCCTCCACTTT. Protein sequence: CASREEGTGNSPLHF.

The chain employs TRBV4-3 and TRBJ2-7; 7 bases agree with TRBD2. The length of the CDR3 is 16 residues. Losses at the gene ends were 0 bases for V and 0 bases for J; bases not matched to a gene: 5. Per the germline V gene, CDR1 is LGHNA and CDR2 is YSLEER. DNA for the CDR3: TGCGCCAGCAGCCAAGATTCTAGCGGATACTCCTACGAGCAGTACTTC. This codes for CASSQDSSGYSYEQYF.

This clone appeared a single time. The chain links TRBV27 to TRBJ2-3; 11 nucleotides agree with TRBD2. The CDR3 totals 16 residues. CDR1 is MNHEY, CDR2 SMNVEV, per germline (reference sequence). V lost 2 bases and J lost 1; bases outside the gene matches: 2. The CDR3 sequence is CASSLGTSGRTDTQYF. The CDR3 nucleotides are TGTGCCAGCAGTTTAGGGACTAGCGGCCGCACAGATACGCAGTATTTT.

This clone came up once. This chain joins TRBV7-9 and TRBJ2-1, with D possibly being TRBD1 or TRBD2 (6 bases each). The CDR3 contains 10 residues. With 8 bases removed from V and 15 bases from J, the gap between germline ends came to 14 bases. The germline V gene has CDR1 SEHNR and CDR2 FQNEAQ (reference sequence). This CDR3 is CASGGRAWFF. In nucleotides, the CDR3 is TGTGCCAGCGGGGGGCGGGCATGGTTCTTC.

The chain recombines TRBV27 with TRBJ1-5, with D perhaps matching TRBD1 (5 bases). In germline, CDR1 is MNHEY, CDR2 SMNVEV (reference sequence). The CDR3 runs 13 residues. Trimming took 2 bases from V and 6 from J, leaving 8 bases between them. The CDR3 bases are TGTGCCAGCAGTTTAAGGGGTGGTCAGCCCCAGCATTTT. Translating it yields CASSLRGGQPQHF.

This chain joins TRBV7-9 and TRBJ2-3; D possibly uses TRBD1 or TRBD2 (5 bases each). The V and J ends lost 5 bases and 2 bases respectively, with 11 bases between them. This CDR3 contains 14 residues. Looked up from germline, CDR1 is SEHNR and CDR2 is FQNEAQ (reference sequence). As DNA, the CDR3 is TGTGCCAGCAGCCCCCGGGGCGACACAGATACGCAGTATTTT. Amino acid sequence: CASSPRGDTDTQYF.

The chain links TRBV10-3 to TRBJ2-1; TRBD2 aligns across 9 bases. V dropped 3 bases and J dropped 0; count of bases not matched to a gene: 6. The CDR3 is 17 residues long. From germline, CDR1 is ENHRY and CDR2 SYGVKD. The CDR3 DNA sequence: TGTGCCATCAGTGATCTGGCTAGCGGGATCTCCTACAATGAGCAGTTCTTC. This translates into CAISDLASGISYNEQFF.

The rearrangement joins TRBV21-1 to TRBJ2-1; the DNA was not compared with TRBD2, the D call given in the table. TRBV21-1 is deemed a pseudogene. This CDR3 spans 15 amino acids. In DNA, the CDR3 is TGTGCCAGCTCAGATAGCGGGAGTGAGGGAGATGAGCAGTTCTTC. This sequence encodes CASSDSGSEGDEQFF.

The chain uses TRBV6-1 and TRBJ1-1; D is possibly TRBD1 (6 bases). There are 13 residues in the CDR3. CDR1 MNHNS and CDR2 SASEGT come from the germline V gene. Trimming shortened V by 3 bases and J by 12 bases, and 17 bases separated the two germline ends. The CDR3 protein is CASSEPGTGMTFF. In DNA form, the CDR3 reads TGTGCCAGCAGTGAGCCGGGCACAGGGATGACTTTCTTT.